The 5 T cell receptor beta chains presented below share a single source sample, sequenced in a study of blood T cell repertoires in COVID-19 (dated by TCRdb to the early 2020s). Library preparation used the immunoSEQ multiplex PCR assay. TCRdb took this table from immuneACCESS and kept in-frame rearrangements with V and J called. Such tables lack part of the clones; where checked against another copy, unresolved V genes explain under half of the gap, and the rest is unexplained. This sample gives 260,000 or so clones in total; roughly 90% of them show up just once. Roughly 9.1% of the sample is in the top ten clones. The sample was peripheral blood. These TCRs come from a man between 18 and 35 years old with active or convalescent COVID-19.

In DNA, the CDR3 is TGTGCCAGCAGTGGACAGGGCCCCTCCTACAATGAGCAGTTCTTC. As protein: CASSGQGPSYNEQFF. The chain is built from TRBV2 and TRBJ2-1, with 7 bases aligning to TRBD1. V lost 4 bases and J lost 0; bases outside the gene matches: 3. Per germline, CDR1 SNHLY and CDR2 FYNNEI. The CDR3 totals 15 residues.

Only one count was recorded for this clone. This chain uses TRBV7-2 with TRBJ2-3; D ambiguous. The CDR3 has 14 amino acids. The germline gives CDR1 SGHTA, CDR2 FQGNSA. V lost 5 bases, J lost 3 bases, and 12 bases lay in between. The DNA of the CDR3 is TGTGCCAGCAGCCTCCGGTCGATGACAGATACGCAGTATTTT. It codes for CASSLRSMTDTQYF.

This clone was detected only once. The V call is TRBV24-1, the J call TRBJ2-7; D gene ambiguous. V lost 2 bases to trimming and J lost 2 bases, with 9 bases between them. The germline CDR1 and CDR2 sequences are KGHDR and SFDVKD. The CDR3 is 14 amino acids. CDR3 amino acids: CATSDSELTYEQYF. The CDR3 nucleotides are TGTGCCACCAGTGATTCTGAGCTAACCTACGAGCAGTACTTC.

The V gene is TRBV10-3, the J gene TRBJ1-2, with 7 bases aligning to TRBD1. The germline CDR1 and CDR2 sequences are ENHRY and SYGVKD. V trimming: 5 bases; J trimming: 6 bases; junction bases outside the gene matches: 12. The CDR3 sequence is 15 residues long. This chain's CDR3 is CAISPYQGVSDGYTF. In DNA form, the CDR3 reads TGTGCCATCAGTCCCTACCAGGGGGTTTCGGATGGCTACACCTTC.

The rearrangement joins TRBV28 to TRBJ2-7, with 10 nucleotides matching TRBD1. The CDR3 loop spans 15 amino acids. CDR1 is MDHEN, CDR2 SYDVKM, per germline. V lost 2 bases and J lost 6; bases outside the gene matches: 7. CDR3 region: CASSLPSDRGREQYF. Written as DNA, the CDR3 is TGTGCCAGCAGTTTACCGTCAGACAGGGGGCGCGAGCAGTACTTC.